Sequencing of this TCR beta chain was carried out in a study of T cells after somatic rescue of genetic block. TCRdb's table, derived via immunoSEQ multiplex PCR, lists solely in-frame clones and lacks some. The sample holds about 52,000 clones; about 96% are singletons and the top ten take about 0.076%. With 4 bases removed from V and 2 bases from J, the gap between germline ends came to 9 bases. There are 14 residues in the CDR3. The germline V gene has CDR1 SGHRS and CDR2 YFSETQ. The clonotype comes from a child under three years old. The rearrangement links TRBV5-1 to TRBJ2-2; D unresolved. The sequenced sample consisted of peripheral blood mononuclear cells (PBMCs). CDR3 in amino acids: CASSPPINTGELFF. The CDR3 DNA is TGCGCCAGCAGCCCCCCAATCAACACCGGGGAGCTGTTTTTT.